This TCR beta chain was documented in a study of T cell responses to AZD1222 COVID-19 vaccine. Clones were read by immunoSEQ multiplex PCR, and TCRdb kept only the in-frame ones, dropping some. This sample carries about 140,000 clones, more than 80% of them seen once, and the ten largest clones take about 3%. Whole-study findings and limits: White British people made up most donors, females outnumbered males, and clonal diversity was possibly underestimated. Baseline testing showed seropositivity in only a handful of AZD1222 recipients.

The V gene's germline CDR1 is MGHDK and CDR2 SYGVNS. V lost 2 bases and J lost 5; bases outside the gene matches: 6. The CDR3 has 15 amino acids. As concerns this clone: The antigen remains unidentified.

The input for sequencing was peripheral blood, taken on day 0 of AZD1222 vaccination. J is TRBJ1-1 and V is TRBV25-1; 9 bases are shared with TRBD1. This receptor was identified in an adult in good health. This chain's CDR3 is CASSEPGQGGTEAFF. For the CDR3, the DNA is TGTGCCAGCAGTGAACCGGGACAGGGTGGTACTGAAGCTTTCTTT.